The source of this T cell receptor beta chain is a study of blood T cell repertoires in COVID-19. Study information: The United States, Italy and Spain were the sources of the acute and convalescent COVID-19 samples. T cells, B-cell-depleted T cells, or PBMCs supplied cDNA or gDNA.

Generated by immunoSEQ multiplex PCR, the TCRdb table keeps only in-frame clones and is missing some. The sample holds some 230,000 clones, 70% to 85% seen once. Ages ranged from about 18 to 100 years, with residence in fewer than 25 US areas. Cohorts were determined from participant-reported clinical history. Unmatched junction bases numbered 8, after V lost 1 base and J lost 1 base. This CDR3 is 17 amino acids long. Germline CDR1 is SGHTA and CDR2 is FQGNSA. Sequences were obtained from PBMCs or T cells enriched from blood (not recorded which). The origin of this receptor is a woman aged 40 to 50 with acute COVID-19. The V gene is TRBV7-2, the J gene TRBJ2-3; 7 bases agree with TRBD2. In nucleotides, the CDR3 is TGTGCCAGCAGCTTAGGTCAGCGGGGAACTGGCACAGATACGCAGTATTTT. It codes for CASSLGQRGTGTDTQYF.